This is a list of T cell receptor beta chains from one sample in a study of cytomegalovirus exposure and HLA in healthy donors. Assay used: immunoSEQ multiplex PCR; TCRdb lists only in-frame clones, some missing. The table lists about 160,000 clones, less than 85% of them singletons. Sequencing was done on a sample of PBMCs. These receptors were taken from a male donor in good health and CMV-seronegative. The CDR3 runs from the conserved cysteine through the conserved F or W. D genes are given only for firm matches. Where a row states a size, it is once, few, many or the class of an expanded clone; other rows omit it.

. | TRBJ1-6 | . | TRBV4-2 | TGTGCCAGCAGCCAAGAACCCTCTTCTGTATATGGGGATAGCGCCTATAATTCACCCCTCCACTTT | CASSQEPSSVYGDSAYNSPLHF
few | TRBJ2-7 | . | TRBV5-5 | TGTGCCAGCAGTCCCCCCGGGTTAAGCTCCTACGAGCAGTACTTC | CASSPPGLSSYEQYF
. | TRBJ2-5 | TRBD1 | TRBV6-5 | TGTGCCAGCAGTTACTCTTCAGGGGGCGGTTTGGAGACCCAGTACTTC | CASSYSSGGGLETQYF
. | TRBJ2-2 | TRBD1 | TRBV2 | TGTGCCGGCAGTGGGACAGGGGCCGGGGAGCTGTTTTTT | CAGSGTGAGELFF
. | TRBJ1-3 | . | TRBV28 | TGTGCCAGCAGCTATGGAAACACCATATATTTT | CASSYGNTIYF
few | TRBJ2-1 | . | TRBV21-1 | TGTGCCAGCAGCAAACACTCCTACAATGAGCAGTTCTTC | CASSKHSYNEQFF
. | TRBJ2-3 | . | TRBV15 | TGTGCCACCAGCATAAGCACAGATACGCAGTATTTT | CATSISTDTQYF
. | TRBJ2-5 | TRBD1 | TRBV15 | TGTGCCACCAGCACAGGGGGGACAGGGCTTGAGACCCAGTACTTC | CATSTGGTGLETQYF
. | TRBJ1-1 | . | TRBV5-1 | TGCGCCAGCAGCTTGGGGCGGGACTGGAACACTGAAGCTTTCTTT | CASSLGRDWNTEAFF
. | TRBJ2-3 | . | TRBV7-7 | TGTGCCAGCAAGAACAGGAGCCTCACAGATACGCAGTATTTT | CASKNRSLTDTQYF
. | TRBJ2-7 | TRBD2 | TRBV11-2 | TGTGCCAGCAGCCGGAGGACTAGCGGGGGTTCCTACGAGCAGTACTTC | CASSRRTSGGSYEQYF
. | TRBJ1-2 | TRBD1 | TRBV5-6 | TGTGCCAGCACCGTTGGGGACAGGGCCTACTATGGCTACACCTTC | CASTVGDRAYYGYTF
once | TRBJ1-2 | . | TRBV5-6 | TGTGCCAGCAGCTTGGGTCAGGGGACTAACTATGGCTACACCTTC | CASSLGQGTNYGYTF
. | TRBJ2-1 | . | TRBV28 | TGTGCCAGCCAAGGGGGGGGGAGCTCCTACAATGAGCAGTTCTTC | CASQGGGSSYNEQFF
. | TRBJ1-6 | . | TRBV9 | TGTGCCAGCAGCGTAGGGGCACTTAATTCACCCCTCCACTTT | CASSVGALNSPLHF
. | TRBJ1-1 | . | TRBV7-7 | TGTGCCAGCAGCTTGGGGGGACGGTGGAACGCTGAAGCTTTCTTT | CASSLGGRWNAEAFF
. | TRBJ1-4 | . | TRBV5-4 | TGTGCCAGCAGTGCGCGGGACCGATATAATGAAAAACTGTTTTTT | CASSARDRYNEKLFF
once | TRBJ2-2 | TRBD1 | TRBV6-5 | TGTGCCAGCAGTTATTCTACAGGGGCCGCGGGGGAGCTGTTTTTT | CASSYSTGAAGELFF
. | TRBJ2-3 | . | TRBV5-1 | TGCGCCAGCAGCTTGGAAGGTCAGGGGATGGCAGATACGCAGTATTTT | CASSLEGQGMADTQYF
. | TRBJ1-2 | TRBD1 | TRBV27 | TGTGCCAGCAGTTTGCGGGGGTCGGGGACAGGGGGACCTAACTATGGCTACACCTTC | CASSLRGSGTGGPNYGYTF
. | TRBJ1-3 | . | TRBV18 | TGTGCCAGCTCTGCTTCGGGAGCTGGAAACACCATATATTTT | CASSASGAGNTIYF
. | TRBJ2-1 | TRBD2 | TRBV5-1 | TGCGCCAGCGAGGCTGGGACTAGCGGGAGGGGGTCCTTTGGGAATGAGCAGTTCTTC | CASEAGTSGRGSFGNEQFF
. | TRBJ2-7 | . | TRBV15 | TGTGCCACCAGCAGAGATAGGAGCTACGAGCAGTACTTC | CATSRDRSYEQYF
. | TRBJ2-3 | TRBD2 | TRBV5-1 | TGCGCCAGCAGCTTGTTACTAGCGGGGACAGATACGCAGTATTTT | CASSLLLAGTDTQYF
. | TRBJ1-6 | . | TRBV28 | . | CASSSSGQGNSPLHF
. | TRBJ2-2 | . | TRBV10-3 | TGTGCCATCAGTTTTAATCCTACCGGGGAGCTGTTTTTT | CAISFNPTGELFF
. | TRBJ1-2 | . | TRBV7-9 | TGTGCCAGCAGCCCAAACCCCGGACAACTTGGCTACACCTTC | CASSPNPGQLGYTF
. | TRBJ1-3 | . | TRBV29-1 | TGCAGCGTGGGAGCCGGGGCTGGAAACACCATATATTTT | CSVGAGAGNTIYF
. | TRBJ1-6 | . | TRBV6-1 | TGTGCCAGTCGCCAGGGTTTCGGTAATTCACCCCTCCACTTT | CASRQGFGNSPLHF
. | TRBJ2-7 | . | TRBV5-1 | TGCGCCAGCAGTCCCGAGGGCGCCTACGAGCAGTACTTC | CASSPEGAYEQYF
. | TRBJ2-1 | . | TRBV7-2 | TGTGCCAGCAGCCTAACCGGGACTCACGACTGGCAGCAGTTCTTC | CASSLTGTHDWQQFF
. | TRBJ2-5 | . | TRBV7-2 | TGTGCCAGCAGTCGACTCAGTCCACAAGAGACCCAGTACTTC | CASSRLSPQETQYF
. | TRBJ1-3 | . | TRBV29-1 | TGCAGCGTTGGTGTGAGTTCTGGAAACACCATATATTTT | CSVGVSSGNTIYF
. | TRBJ2-7 | TRBD2 | TRBV7-2 | TGTGCCAGCAGCCCGCGAGCGGGGGAAGGTTACGAGCAGTACTTC | CASSPRAGEGYEQYF
. | TRBJ2-2 | TRBD1 | TRBV18 | TGTGCCAGCTTACCTCAACAGGGGGCCGGGGAGCTGTTTTTT | CASLPQQGAGELFF
. | TRBJ1-1 | . | TRBV30 | TGTGCCTGGAGTGTTTCCGTGAACACTGAAGCTTTCTTT | CAWSVSVNTEAFF
. | TRBJ1-1 | TRBD1 | TRBV6-5 | TGTGCCAGCAGTTACCTCGGGACAGCGAACACTGAAGCTTTCTTT | CASSYLGTANTEAFF
. | TRBJ2-1 | . | TRBV7-9 | TGTGCCAGCAGCTCAGGGACACGAGGGCAGTTCTTC | CASSSGTRGQFF
few | TRBJ2-7 | TRBD2 | TRBV6-4 | TGTGCCAGCAGGTCCCGGACTAGCGGGAGTCTGCACGAGCAGTACTTC | CASRSRTSGSLHEQYF
few | TRBJ1-2 | . | TRBV6-5 | TGTGCCAGCAGCCAGGGTTTGGGCTATGGCTACACCTTC | CASSQGLGYGYTF
. | TRBJ2-3 | TRBD2 | TRBV7-9 | TGTGCCAGCAGCCGTATTGACAGCGGGGCCACAGATACGCAGTATTTT | CASSRIDSGATDTQYF
. | TRBJ2-7 | TRBD2 | TRBV28 | TGTGCCAGCAAGCTAGCGGGACGGGTTGGGTCCTACGAGCAGTACTTC | CASKLAGRVGSYEQYF
. | TRBJ2-7 | . | TRBV6-6 | TGTGCCAGCAGTCCCAACTACAAGGGAGCTCCCGAGCAGTACTTC | CASSPNYKGAPEQYF
. | TRBJ2-1 | . | TRBV7-3 | TGTGCCAGCAGCTCCGGAGGTCCTGAGCAGTTCTTC | CASSSGGPEQFF
. | TRBJ2-2 | . | TRBV14 | TGTGCCAGCAGCCACACTTTAGAGAAGGGGTCCACCGGGGAGCTGTTTTTT | CASSHTLEKGSTGELFF
. | TRBJ2-7 | . | TRBV5-6 | TGTGCCAGCAGTCGTGGGGGCTACACCTACTACGAGCAGTACTTC | CASSRGGYTYYEQYF